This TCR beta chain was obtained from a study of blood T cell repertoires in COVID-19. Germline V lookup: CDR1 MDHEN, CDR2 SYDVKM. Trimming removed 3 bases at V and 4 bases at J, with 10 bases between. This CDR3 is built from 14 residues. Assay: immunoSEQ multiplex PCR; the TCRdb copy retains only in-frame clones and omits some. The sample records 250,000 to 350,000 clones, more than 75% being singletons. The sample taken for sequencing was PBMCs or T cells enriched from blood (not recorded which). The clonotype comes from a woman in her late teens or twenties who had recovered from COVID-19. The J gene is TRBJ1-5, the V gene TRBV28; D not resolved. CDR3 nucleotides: TGTGCCAGCAGTTTGCACGTCGGTAATCAGCCCCAGCATTTT. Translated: CASSLHVGNQPQHF. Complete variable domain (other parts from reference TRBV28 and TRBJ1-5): DVKVTQSSRYLVKRTGEKVFLECVQDMDHENMFWYRQDPGLGLRLIYFSYDVKMKEKGDIPEGYSVSREKKERFSLILESASTNQTSMYLCASSLHVGNQPQHFGDGTRLSIL.